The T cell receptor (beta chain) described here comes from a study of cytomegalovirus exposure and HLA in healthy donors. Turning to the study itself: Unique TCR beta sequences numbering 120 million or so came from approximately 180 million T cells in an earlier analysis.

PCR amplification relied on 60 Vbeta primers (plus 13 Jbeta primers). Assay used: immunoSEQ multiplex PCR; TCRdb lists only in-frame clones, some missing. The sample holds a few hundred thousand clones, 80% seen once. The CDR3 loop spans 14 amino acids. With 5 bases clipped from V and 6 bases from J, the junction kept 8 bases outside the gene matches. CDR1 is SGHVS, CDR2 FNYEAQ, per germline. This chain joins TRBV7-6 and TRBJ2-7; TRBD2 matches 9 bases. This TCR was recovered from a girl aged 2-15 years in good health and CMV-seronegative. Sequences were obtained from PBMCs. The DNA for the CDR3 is TGTGCCAGCAGCCAACCGGGACTAGCAGCCGAGCAGTACTTC. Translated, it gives CASSQPGLAAEQYF.